Below are 32 T cell receptor beta chains sequenced from a single sample in a study of blood T cell repertoires in COVID-19. TCRdb keeps only in-frame clones here, not all; method: immunoSEQ multiplex PCR. The repertoire holds roughly 200,000 clones, with under 90% as singletons. Sample: peripheral blood. The receptors were sampled from an elderly woman with COVID-19, enrolled during active disease.

The rearrangement uses TRBV3-1 (or the pseudogene TRBV3-2) and TRBJ2-3, with D perhaps TRBD2 (6 bases). V was trimmed by 1 base and J by 2 bases, leaving 13 bases between them. The CDR3 contains 16 residues. The germline V gene encodes CDR1 LGHDT and CDR2 YNNKEL (reference sequence). CDR3: CASSQVTPGLTDTQYF. The CDR3 coding sequence is TGTGCCAGCAGCCAAGTTACCCCGGGACTCACAGATACGCAGTATTTT.

J is TRBJ1-5 and V is TRBV30; D uncertain. The CDR3 has 13 residues. Germline loops: CDR1 GTSNPN, CDR2 SVGIG (reference sequence). Trimming removed 2 bases from V and 4 bases from J, with 9 bases in between. The CDR3 region has the DNA TGTGCCTGGAGTCCAGAGGGAAATCAGCCCCAGCATTTT. Residues: CAWSPEGNQPQHF.

The genes are TRBV19 and TRBJ1-2, with 12 bases lining up with TRBD1. Germline V gene lookup returns CDR1 LNHDA and CDR2 SQIVND (reference sequence). The CDR3 loop spans 15 amino acids. V lost 5 bases to trimming and J lost 8 bases; unmatched junction nucleotides: 9. In nucleotides, the CDR3 is TGTGCCAGTAGTCCGGGGGACAGGGGGCGGATAGGCTACACCTTC. Translation gives CASSPGDRGRIGYTF.

This clone has only a few counts. This sequence joins TRBV10-3 and TRBJ1-2; possible D gene TRBD1, 5 bases. The V end was cut by 3 bases, the J end by 6 bases, with 11 bases between. The CDR3 consists of 13 residues. The germline CDR1 and CDR2 sequences are ENHRY and SYGVKD. The CDR3 here is CAISDRQGNGYTF. The CDR3 coding sequence is TGTGCCATCAGTGATAGGCAGGGAAATGGCTACACCTTC.

V and J are TRBV12-3 or TRBV12-4 and TRBJ2-7, with D uncertain. Trimming took off 4 bases at V and 0 bases at J, with 7 bases between the two ends. The CDR3 is made up of 13 amino acids. CDR3 residues: CASSYQDSYEQYV. In DNA form, the CDR3 reads TGTGCCAGCAGTTATCAGGACTCCTACGAGCAGTACGTC.

The gene calls are TRBV6-5 and TRBJ2-3; 7 positions agree with TRBD2. Germline assignment: CDR1 MNHEY and CDR2 SVGAGI. Trimming at V came to 2 bases and at J to 4 bases, leaving 6 bases not matched to a gene. The CDR3 has 15 residues. Here the CDR3 DNA reads TGTGCCAGCAGTTACCGGACTAGTCCCCCAGATACGCAGTATTTT. Its translation: CASSYRTSPPDTQYF.

The sample holds one count of this clone. The CDR3 sequence: CASSPRTGVGNEQFF. The CDR3 DNA follows: TGTGCCAGCAGCCCTAGGACAGGGGTGGGGAATGAGCAGTTCTTC. The chain carries TRBV11-1 and TRBJ2-1; TRBD1 matches 9 bases. The V gene end was trimmed by 5 bases and the J gene end by 7 bases; junction bases not matched to a gene: 9. This CDR3 contains 15 residues. CDR1 is SGHAT and CDR2 is FQDESV in the germline V gene (reference sequence).

This clone has only one observation. This chain connects TRBV6-5 to TRBJ2-7; perhaps TRBD2 as D (7 bases). V was shortened by 3 bases and J by 4 bases, with 16 bases between the two germline ends. CDR1 and CDR2 (germline): MNHEY, SVGAGI. The CDR3 runs to 15 residues. CDR3 bases: TGTGCCAGCAGTTATGACGGGGGGCAGCGGTACGAGCAGTACTTC. The encoded protein is CASSYDGGQRYEQYF.

The rearrangement joins TRBV2 to TRBJ2-5; 7 nucleotides line up with TRBD2. The CDR3 covers 14 residues. Germline V gene data show CDR1 as SNHLY and CDR2 as FYNNEI. The ends lost 6 bases at V and 5 bases at J; junction bases unmatched: 9. The CDR3 sequence: CASRAAGIGETQYF. The CDR3 DNA reads TGTGCCAGCAGGGCAGCGGGGATTGGGGAGACCCAGTACTTC. Complete variable domain (other parts from reference TRBV2 and TRBJ2-5): EPEVTQTPSHQVTQMGQEVILRCVPISNHLYFYWYRQILGQKVEFLVSFYNNEISEKSEIFDDQFSVERPDGSNFTLKIRSTKLEDSAMYFCASRAAGIGETQYFGPGTRLLVL.

This clone was recorded a few times. The V gene is TRBV27, the J gene TRBJ1-2; D is uncertain. There are 14 residues in the CDR3. The germline V gene encodes CDR1 MNHEY and CDR2 SMNVEV (reference sequence). V gave up 8 bases and J gave up 2 bases, with 15 bases separating them. CDR3 in amino acids: CASADGGVNYGYTF. For the CDR3, the DNA is TGTGCCAGCGCCGACGGAGGCGTGAACTATGGCTACACCTTC.

This clone was recorded a few times. This chain joins TRBV3-1 (or the pseudogene TRBV3-2) and TRBJ1-6; possibly TRBD1 for D (5 bases). The CDR3 is made up of 14 amino acids. The germline gives CDR1 LGHDT, CDR2 YNNKEL (reference sequence). Trimming took off 4 bases at V and 8 bases at J, with 12 bases between the two ends. CDR3: CASSPGRGDSPLHF. CDR3 DNA: TGTGCCAGCAGCCCCGGGAGGGGAGATTCACCCCTCCACTTT.

V usage is TRBV19 and J usage is TRBJ2-1; 8 nucleotides match TRBD1. The CDR3 is 15 amino acids. With 4 bases clipped from V and 0 bases from J, the junction kept 2 bases outside the gene matches. Per germline, CDR1 LNHDA and CDR2 SQIVND (reference sequence). The CDR3 coding sequence is TGTGCCAGTAGTAGGACAGGGAGCTCCTACAATGAGCAGTTCTTC. Translated: CASSRTGSSYNEQFF.

V is TRBV19 and J is TRBJ1-4; D is unclear. Germline CDR1 LNHDA, CDR2 SQIVND (reference sequence). There are 11 residues in the CDR3. The germline V and J ends were trimmed by 5 bases and 7 bases, with 5 bases remaining between them. CDR3 sequence (DNA): TGTGCCAGTAGTGTCAGTGAAAAACTGTTTTTT. It is translated as CASSVSEKLFF.

CDR3: CASSSLGQRGNYEQYF. The CDR3 bases are TGTGCCAGCAGCTCCCTAGGACAGCGGGGTAACTACGAGCAGTACTTC. This chain uses TRBV7-2 with TRBJ2-7, with a tentative D call TRBD2 (7 bases). The CDR3 runs to 16 residues. Trimming removed 4 bases at V and 3 bases at J, with 19 bases between. The germline V gene has CDR1 SGHTA and CDR2 FQGNSA.

This sequence joins TRBV28 and TRBJ1-5; 7 nucleotides match TRBD1. The CDR3 is 16 residues long. Germline values: CDR1 MDHEN, CDR2 SYDVKM. V shed 2 bases, J shed 4 bases, and the junction held 8 bases outside the gene matches. For the CDR3, the DNA is TGTGCCAGCAGTTTAGGTGGTACAGGGGCAAATCAGCCCCAGCATTTT. It yields the protein CASSLGGTGANQPQHF. Drawing the rest from reference TRBV28 and TRBJ1-5, the complete variable domain is DVKVTQSSRYLVKRTGEKVFLECVQDMDHENMFWYRQDPGLGLRLIYFSYDVKMKEKGDIPEGYSVSREKKERFSLILESASTNQTSMYLCASSLGGTGANQPQHFGDGTRLSIL.

The gene calls are TRBV27 and TRBJ2-1; 8 positions agree with TRBD1. Germline values: CDR1 MNHEY, CDR2 SMNVEV (reference sequence). Trimming at V came to 7 bases and at J to 4 bases, leaving 12 bases not matched to a gene. The CDR3 contains 16 residues. CDR3 sequence reads: CASTFDRGGGYNEQFF. DNA for the CDR3: TGTGCCAGCACTTTCGACAGGGGAGGTGGATACAATGAGCAGTTCTTC.

V and J are TRBV9 and TRBJ2-1; tentative D call: TRBD1 (6 bases). The ends were cut back, 4 bases at V and 5 bases at J, with 16 bases in the middle. Germline loops: CDR1 SGDLS, CDR2 YYNGEE. The CDR3 covers 15 residues. The CDR3 protein is CASSISPTGNNEQFF. CDR3 bases: TGTGCCAGCAGCATAAGCCCGACAGGAAACAATGAGCAGTTCTTC.

In its sample, this clone was seen once. The rearrangement uses TRBV10-3 and TRBJ2-1; TRBD1 matches 10 bases. Germline V lookup: CDR1 ENHRY, CDR2 SYGVKD. This CDR3 spans 15 amino acids. Losses at the gene ends were 8 bases for V and 9 bases for J; bases not matched to a gene: 13. The DNA of the CDR3 is TGTGCCATCTCCACCGGGACAGGGGCCGGCGGTGAGCAGTTCTTC. Its protein product is CAISTGTGAGGEQFF.

In DNA form, the CDR3 reads TGTGCCAGCTCACCTAAGCCCCGACAGGCGACTAGCACAGATACGCAGTATTTT. It specifies CASSPKPRQATSTDTQYF. V is TRBV18 and J is TRBJ2-3, with D possibly being TRBD1 (6 bases). Looked up from germline, CDR1 is KGHSH and CDR2 is LQKENI. The CDR3 is 18 residues long. Trimming removed 3 bases at V and 0 bases at J, with 19 bases between.

The V call is TRBV5-1, the J call TRBJ2-3; TRBD1 matches at 8 bases. Per the germline V gene, CDR1 is SGHRS and CDR2 is YFSETQ. The CDR3 extends over 14 amino acids. The J segment lost 2 bases and the V segment lost 1 base, leaving 0 bases of the junction unmatched. The CDR3 region is CASSLQGATDTQYF. In DNA form, the CDR3 reads TGCGCCAGCAGCTTGCAGGGGGCCACAGATACGCAGTATTTT.

The V gene is TRBV5-6, the J gene TRBJ2-7, with 7 bases aligning to TRBD2. Germline-derived CDR1 and CDR2 are SGHDT and YYEEEE. V lost 4 bases to trimming and J lost 2 bases; unmatched junction nucleotides: 6. The CDR3 covers 14 residues. The CDR3 coding sequence is TGTGCCAGCAGCCTCGACCGGGGGGCCTACGAGCAGTACGTC. It specifies CASSLDRGAYEQYV.

The chain links TRBV3-1 (or the pseudogene TRBV3-2) to TRBJ1-2, with 11 positions matching TRBD1. With V trimmed by 1 base and J by 4 bases, 5 bases remained unmatched. This CDR3 has 16 residues. Germline assignment: CDR1 LGHDT and CDR2 YNNKEL (reference sequence). DNA for the CDR3: TGTGCCAGCAGCCAAGCGGGGACAGGGGGTATCTATGGCTACACCTTC. Residues: CASSQAGTGGIYGYTF.

The genes are TRBV15 and TRBJ1-4; possibly TRBD1 for D (5 bases). The CDR3 spans 15 residues. V lost 3 bases, J lost 0 bases, and 8 bases lay in between. Germline CDR1 is LNHNV and CDR2 is YYDKDF (reference sequence). The chain's CDR3 is CATSRDIATNEKLFF. The CDR3 bases are TGTGCCACCAGCAGGGACATTGCAACTAATGAAAAACTGTTTTTT.

The chain uses TRBV7-9 and TRBJ1-6; D gene unclear. The CDR3 runs 15 residues. CDR1 SEHNR and CDR2 FQNEAQ come from the germline V gene (reference sequence). Trimming cost V 5 bases and J 4 bases, with 12 bases left between them. CDR3 loop: CASSANRDYNSPLHF. In DNA form, the CDR3 reads TGTGCCAGCAGCGCAAACCGGGATTATAATTCACCCCTCCACTTT. Supplemented by reference TRBV7-9 and TRBJ1-6, the full variable domain reads DTGVSQNPRHKITKRGQNVTFRCDPISEHNRLYWYRQTLGQGPEFLTYFQNEAQLEKSRLLSDRFSAERPKGSFSTLEIQRTEQGDSAMYLCASSANRDYNSPLHFGNGTRLTVT.

The rearrangement links TRBV9 to TRBJ2-3; 7 nucleotides match TRBD2. Germline V gene sequence: CDR1 SGDLS, CDR2 YYNGEE. The V segment lost 6 bases and the J segment 4 bases; nucleotides outside the gene matches: 5. This CDR3 is 13 amino acids long. CDR3: CASTGEGSDTQYF. The DNA of the CDR3 is TGTGCCAGCACCGGGGAGGGTTCAGATACGCAGTATTTT.

This chain connects TRBV7-2 to TRBJ2-7, with D possibly matching TRBD2 (6 bases). Germline CDR1 SGHTA, CDR2 FQGNSA. V was trimmed by 2 bases and J by 6 bases, leaving 14 bases between them. The CDR3 is made up of 14 amino acids. CDR3 in amino acids: CASSLRGTLSEQYF. The CDR3 bases are TGTGCCAGCAGCTTACGGGGGACCTTATCCGAGCAGTACTTC.

V is TRBV27 and J is TRBJ2-3; tentative D call: TRBD2 (6 bases). Germline-derived CDR1 and CDR2 are MNHEY and SMNVEV (reference sequence). V lost 10 bases to trimming and J lost 9 bases, with 11 bases between them. The CDR3 length is 10 residues. CDR3 in amino acids: CATGRGTQYF. The CDR3 DNA is TGTGCCACTGGGCGGGGAACGCAGTATTTT.

This sequence joins TRBV28 and TRBJ1-1; TRBD1 aligns across 10 bases. Looked up from germline, CDR1 is MDHEN and CDR2 is SYDVKM. This CDR3 is 16 amino acids long. After removal of 2 bases from V and 5 bases from J, the junction contained 8 bases not matched to a gene. The CDR3 DNA reads as TGTGCCAGCAGTTTACGACCGACAGGGGGCAGGACTGAAGCTTTCTTT. Amino acid sequence: CASSLRPTGGRTEAFF.

The V gene is TRBV5-1, the J gene TRBJ2-1, with D perhaps matching TRBD1 (6 bases). Germline lookup yields CDR1 SGHRS and CDR2 YFSETQ. The ends were cut back, 1 base at V and 2 bases at J, with 10 bases in the middle. The CDR3 is 15 residues long. The CDR3 is CASSLSQGPYNEQFF. The CDR3 coding sequence is TGCGCCAGCAGCTTGTCACAGGGACCCTACAATGAGCAGTTCTTC.

The chain employs TRBV12-3 or TRBV12-4 and TRBJ2-7; 7 bases align to TRBD1. The V segment lost 6 bases and the J segment 4 bases; nucleotides outside the gene matches: 6. The CDR3 is made up of 13 amino acids. CDR3 protein: CASSTRRGYEQYF. In DNA, the CDR3 is TGTGCCAGCAGCACCCGCAGGGGGTACGAGCAGTACTTC.

The chain recombines TRBV6-5 with TRBJ2-3; 9 bases agree with TRBD1. This CDR3 has 14 residues. CDR1 MNHEY and CDR2 SVGAGI come from the germline V gene. The J segment lost 7 bases and the V segment lost 9 bases, leaving 11 bases of the junction unmatched. The CDR3 sequence is CASTDRGAGYTQYF. The CDR3 bases are TGTGCCAGTACGGACAGGGGAGCGGGTTATACGCAGTATTTT.

This clone was recorded a few times. V gene TRBV7-2 combines with J gene TRBJ2-1, with D possibly being TRBD2 (5 bases). Trimming removed 5 bases at V and 6 bases at J, with 23 bases between. From germline, CDR1 is SGHTA and CDR2 FQGNSA. CDR3 length equals 17 residues. The CDR3 bases are TGTGCCAGCAGCCCCGATCCAACACCTACTAGGTTCAATGAGCAGTTCTTC. Its protein product is CASSPDPTPTRFNEQFF.